Presented here are 20 T cell receptor beta chains from one specimen sequenced in a study of tissue T cells after allogeneic stem cell transplantation. The data were produced by immunoSEQ multiplex PCR, yet TCRdb's version contains in-frame clones alone and is incomplete. In the table there are about 5,800 clones, approximately 59% of which are singletons. The source was tissue from the jejunum, collected at autopsy. These TCRs come from an older male donor with lung cancer.

This clone was observed a few times. The V call is TRBV3-1 (or the pseudogene TRBV3-2), the J call TRBJ2-1; perhaps TRBD1 as D (5 bases). The length of the CDR3 is 13 residues. Germline lookup yields CDR1 LGHDT and CDR2 YNNKEL (reference sequence). V was shortened by 4 bases and J by 7 bases, with 11 bases between the two germline ends. The CDR3 region is CASSRAGQNEQFF. The DNA of the CDR3 is TGTGCCAGCAGCCGTGCAGGGCAGAATGAGCAGTTCTTC.

This clone was counted a few times. V and J are TRBV3-1 (or the pseudogene TRBV3-2) and TRBJ2-1; D is unresolved. Deletions cut 6 bases from V and 0 bases from J, with 6 bases between. The germline V gene has CDR1 LGHDT and CDR2 YNNKEL (reference sequence). The CDR3 spans 13 residues. CDR3 sequence: CASRQSSYNEQFF. CDR3 coding DNA: TGTGCCAGCAGGCAGAGCTCCTACAATGAGCAGTTCTTC.

This clone occurred a few times. V usage is TRBV7-9 and J usage is TRBJ2-3, with TRBD2 matching over 9 bases. V was clipped by 5 bases and J by 1 base; unmatched bases: 4. The CDR3 extends over 15 amino acids. CDR1 is SEHNR and CDR2 is FQNEAQ in the germline V gene (reference sequence). As DNA, the CDR3 is TGTGCCAGCAGCCAAGGACTAGCGCGCACAGATACGCAGTATTTT. Its translation is CASSQGLARTDTQYF.

This chain connects TRBV5-4 to TRBJ2-3; D is ambiguous. V was clipped by 3 bases and J by 4 bases, with 15 bases between them. In germline, CDR1 is SGHNT, CDR2 YYREEE (reference sequence). The CDR3 extends over 15 amino acids. CDR3 DNA: TGTGCCAGCAGCTCGGAGTATCTCCAGGCAGATACGCAGTATTTT. It yields the protein CASSSEYLQADTQYF.

This clone qualifies as large (0.1 to 1%). V gene TRBV12-3 or TRBV12-4 combines with J gene TRBJ2-3; the D is unclear. The germline V and J ends were trimmed by 4 bases and 9 bases, with 11 bases remaining between them. The CDR3 is made up of 12 amino acids. CDR3 residues: CASSSLESTQYF. CDR3 in DNA: TGTGCCAGCAGTTCCCTGGAGTCCACGCAGTATTTT.

This chain joins TRBV14 and TRBJ1-2, with TRBD1 identical over 12 bases. Unmatched junction bases numbered 8, after V lost 1 base and J lost 5 bases. There are 17 residues in the CDR3. Germline loops: CDR1 SGHDN, CDR2 FVKESK. The CDR3 reads CASSQVGDRGLLYGYTF. As DNA, the CDR3 is TGTGCCAGCAGCCAAGTTGGGGACAGGGGGCTTCTTTATGGCTACACCTTC.

The rearrangement joins TRBV19 to TRBJ1-6, with TRBD1 as a possible D gene (5 bases). V dropped 7 bases and J dropped 7 bases, with 14 bases sitting between them. The CDR3 spans 14 residues. From germline, CDR1 is LNHDA and CDR2 SQIVND (reference sequence). CDR3 DNA sequence: TGTGCCAGTACCTCGGGACGGGAGAATTCACCCCTCCACTTT. Translation gives CASTSGRENSPLHF.

The genes are TRBV3-1 (or the pseudogene TRBV3-2) and TRBJ2-5, with D unresolved. V was shortened by 4 bases and J by 9 bases, with 12 bases between the two germline ends. The CDR3 extends over 12 amino acids. Germline V gene lookup returns CDR1 LGHDT and CDR2 YNNKEL (reference sequence). CDR3 nucleotide sequence: TGTGCCAGCAGCCCGAACACGGCGTCCCAGTACTTC. It codes for CASSPNTASQYF.

The V gene is TRBV7-9, the J gene TRBJ1-3; the D is unclear. V was cut by 3 bases and J by 0 bases, with 12 bases left in between. The germline gives CDR1 SEHNR, CDR2 FQNEAQ (reference sequence). The CDR3 extends over 16 amino acids. The CDR3 sequence: CASSLESGLSGNTIYF. CDR3 sequence (DNA): TGTGCCAGCAGCTTGGAATCGGGCCTCTCTGGAAACACCATATATTTT.

V and J are TRBV9 and TRBJ2-7; D is unclear. The CDR3 covers 14 residues. Germline assignment: CDR1 SGDLS and CDR2 YYNGEE. V lost 0 bases and J lost 2, with 9 bases in between. DNA for the CDR3: TGTGCCAGCAGCGTAGTGGCGGAGACCTACGAGCAGTACTTC. Protein product: CASSVVAETYEQYF. Looking up the rest from reference TRBV9 and TRBJ2-7 gives the full variable domain: DSGVTQTPKHLITATGQRVTLRCSPRSGDLSVYWYQQSLDQGLQFLIQYYNGEERAKGNILERFSAQQFPDLHSELNLSSLELGDSALYFCASSVVAETYEQYFGPGTRLTVT.

This sequence joins TRBV6-2 or TRBV6-3 and TRBJ1-5; D is unresolved. The V end lost 6 bases, the J end lost 6 bases, and 15 bases lay between the germline ends. The CDR3 spans 14 residues. The germline CDR1 and CDR2 sequences are MNHEY and SVGEGT. CDR3 in DNA: TGTGCCAGCAGCCACGGGTCGGAGAGTCAGCCCCAGCATTTT. It codes for CASSHGSESQPQHF.

Concerning this clone: The sample carries other DNA sequences with the same CDR3. The rearrangement joins TRBV12-3 or TRBV12-4 to TRBJ1-2; D might be TRBD1 (5 bases). This CDR3 comprises 13 residues. V lost 3 bases and J 3 bases, leaving 8 bases between the germline ends. This chain's CDR3 is CASSLGRDYGYTF. The CDR3 DNA sequence: TGTGCCAGCAGTTTGGGCAGGGACTATGGCTACACCTTC.

J is TRBJ2-3 and V is TRBV7-9; 9 bases are shared with TRBD2. The V segment lost 4 bases and the J segment 4 bases; nucleotides outside the gene matches: 6. Germline lookup yields CDR1 SEHNR and CDR2 FQNEAQ (reference sequence). The CDR3 sequence is 15 residues long. Here the CDR3 reads CASSWWREGADTQYF. Here the CDR3 DNA reads TGTGCCAGCAGCTGGTGGCGGGAGGGCGCAGATACGCAGTATTTT. The variable domain in full, with the rest retrieved from reference TRBV7-9 and TRBJ2-3, is DTGVSQNPRHKITKRGQNVTFRCDPISEHNRLYWYRQTLGQGPEFLTYFQNEAQLEKSRLLSDRFSAERPKGSFSTLEIQRTEQGDSAMYLCASSWWREGADTQYFGPGTRLTVL.

CDR3: CASSTDGQGVGGYTF. Written as DNA, the CDR3 is TGTGCCAGCAGTACGGATGGACAGGGGGTGGGGGGCTACACCTTC. The V call is TRBV27, the J call TRBJ1-2; 10 nucleotides align to TRBD1. This CDR3 is 15 amino acids long. The V segment lost 5 bases and the J segment 8 bases; nucleotides outside the gene matches: 11. The germline CDR1 and CDR2 sequences are MNHEY and SMNVEV (reference sequence).

The DNA for the CDR3 is TGTGCCAGTAGCAGTGAGCGCGGGGGTCTCCTGACTTTC. Encoded protein: CASSSERGGLLTF. The V and J genes are TRBV19 and TRBJ2-6; 7 bases fit TRBD2. The J segment lost 14 bases and the V segment lost 6 bases, leaving 10 bases of the junction unmatched. The CDR3 is made up of 13 amino acids. Germline V gene data show CDR1 as LNHDA and CDR2 as SQIVND (reference sequence).

This clone was picked up a small number of times. The chain uses TRBV5-6 and TRBJ1-4; 9 bases line up with TRBD1. The trim removed 2 bases at V and 1 base at J, leaving 6 bases unmatched. The germline CDR1 and CDR2 sequences are SGHDT and YYEEEE. The CDR3 is 17 residues long. In DNA form, the CDR3 reads TGTGCCAGCAGCTTCTGGACAGGGGCCTTAACTAATGAAAAACTGTTTTTT. Amino acid sequence: CASSFWTGALTNEKLFF.

The chain combines TRBV7-8 with TRBJ1-1, with TRBD1 identical over 9 bases. CDR3 length: 16 residues. Germline CDR1 is SGHVS and CDR2 is FQNEAQ. The J segment lost 4 bases and the V segment lost 3 bases, leaving 9 bases of the junction unmatched. CDR3 protein: CASSFSQGARSTEAFF. CDR3 nucleotides: TGTGCCAGCAGCTTTTCACAGGGGGCACGGAGCACTGAAGCTTTCTTT.

The chain joins TRBV5-6 to TRBJ2-7, with TRBD2 matching over 9 bases. The CDR3 is 14 residues long. Per germline, CDR1 SGHDT and CDR2 YYEEEE. Trimming removed 3 bases from V and 2 bases from J; junction bases left unmatched: 3. Written as DNA, the CDR3 is TGTGCCAGCAGCTACGGACTAGCGCCCTACGAGCAGTACTTC. Amino acid sequence: CASSYGLAPYEQYF.

The chain joins TRBV18 to TRBJ2-5; D ambiguous. V was pared by 2 bases and J by 3 bases, with 1 base between. This CDR3 spans 11 amino acids. CDR1 KGHSH and CDR2 LQKENI come from the germline V gene. CDR3 region: CASSPEETQYF. The CDR3 DNA follows: TGTGCCAGCTCACCAGAAGAGACCCAGTACTTC.

This chain uses TRBV6-2 or TRBV6-3 with TRBJ1-1; D uncertain. Trimming took off 2 bases at V and 8 bases at J, with 9 bases between the two ends. Looked up from germline, CDR1 is MNHEY and CDR2 is SVGEGT. CDR3 size: 12 residues. The CDR3 DNA reads as TGTGCCAGCAGTTACGTTATCAGCGAAGCTTTCTTT. It specifies CASSYVISEAFF.